This T cell receptor (beta chain) was obtained from a study of T cell responses to AZD1222 COVID-19 vaccine. Note on this clone: What it binds is not known.

CDR1 and CDR2 from the germline V gene are LNHDA and SQIVND (reference sequence). This CDR3 contains 12 residues. The J segment lost 13 bases and the V segment lost 4 bases, leaving 5 bases of the junction unmatched. Assay used: immunoSEQ multiplex PCR; TCRdb lists only in-frame clones, some missing. In the table there are about 130,000 clones, over 90% of which are singletons. Broader study findings: The number of AZD1222 recipients seropositive at baseline was only five to seven.

The chain links TRBV19 to TRBJ2-1, with TRBD1 identical over 9 bases. Material: peripheral blood, obtained on day 0 of AZD1222 vaccination. The clonotype was recovered from an adult in good health. The CDR3 reads CASSSRTGEQFF. The DNA for the CDR3 is TGTGCCAGTAGTAGCAGGACAGGGGAACAGTTCTTC.